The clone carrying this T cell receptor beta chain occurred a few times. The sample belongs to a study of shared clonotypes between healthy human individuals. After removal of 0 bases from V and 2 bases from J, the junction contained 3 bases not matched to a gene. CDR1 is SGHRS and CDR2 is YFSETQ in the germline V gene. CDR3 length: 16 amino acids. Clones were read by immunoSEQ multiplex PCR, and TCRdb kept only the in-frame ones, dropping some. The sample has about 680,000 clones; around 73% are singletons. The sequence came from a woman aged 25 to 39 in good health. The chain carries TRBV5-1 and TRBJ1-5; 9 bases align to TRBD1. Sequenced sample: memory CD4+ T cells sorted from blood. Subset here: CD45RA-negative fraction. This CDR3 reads CASSLEGQGGNQPQHF. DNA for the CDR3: TGCGCCAGCAGCTTGGAGGGACAGGGAGGCAATCAGCCCCAGCATTTT.